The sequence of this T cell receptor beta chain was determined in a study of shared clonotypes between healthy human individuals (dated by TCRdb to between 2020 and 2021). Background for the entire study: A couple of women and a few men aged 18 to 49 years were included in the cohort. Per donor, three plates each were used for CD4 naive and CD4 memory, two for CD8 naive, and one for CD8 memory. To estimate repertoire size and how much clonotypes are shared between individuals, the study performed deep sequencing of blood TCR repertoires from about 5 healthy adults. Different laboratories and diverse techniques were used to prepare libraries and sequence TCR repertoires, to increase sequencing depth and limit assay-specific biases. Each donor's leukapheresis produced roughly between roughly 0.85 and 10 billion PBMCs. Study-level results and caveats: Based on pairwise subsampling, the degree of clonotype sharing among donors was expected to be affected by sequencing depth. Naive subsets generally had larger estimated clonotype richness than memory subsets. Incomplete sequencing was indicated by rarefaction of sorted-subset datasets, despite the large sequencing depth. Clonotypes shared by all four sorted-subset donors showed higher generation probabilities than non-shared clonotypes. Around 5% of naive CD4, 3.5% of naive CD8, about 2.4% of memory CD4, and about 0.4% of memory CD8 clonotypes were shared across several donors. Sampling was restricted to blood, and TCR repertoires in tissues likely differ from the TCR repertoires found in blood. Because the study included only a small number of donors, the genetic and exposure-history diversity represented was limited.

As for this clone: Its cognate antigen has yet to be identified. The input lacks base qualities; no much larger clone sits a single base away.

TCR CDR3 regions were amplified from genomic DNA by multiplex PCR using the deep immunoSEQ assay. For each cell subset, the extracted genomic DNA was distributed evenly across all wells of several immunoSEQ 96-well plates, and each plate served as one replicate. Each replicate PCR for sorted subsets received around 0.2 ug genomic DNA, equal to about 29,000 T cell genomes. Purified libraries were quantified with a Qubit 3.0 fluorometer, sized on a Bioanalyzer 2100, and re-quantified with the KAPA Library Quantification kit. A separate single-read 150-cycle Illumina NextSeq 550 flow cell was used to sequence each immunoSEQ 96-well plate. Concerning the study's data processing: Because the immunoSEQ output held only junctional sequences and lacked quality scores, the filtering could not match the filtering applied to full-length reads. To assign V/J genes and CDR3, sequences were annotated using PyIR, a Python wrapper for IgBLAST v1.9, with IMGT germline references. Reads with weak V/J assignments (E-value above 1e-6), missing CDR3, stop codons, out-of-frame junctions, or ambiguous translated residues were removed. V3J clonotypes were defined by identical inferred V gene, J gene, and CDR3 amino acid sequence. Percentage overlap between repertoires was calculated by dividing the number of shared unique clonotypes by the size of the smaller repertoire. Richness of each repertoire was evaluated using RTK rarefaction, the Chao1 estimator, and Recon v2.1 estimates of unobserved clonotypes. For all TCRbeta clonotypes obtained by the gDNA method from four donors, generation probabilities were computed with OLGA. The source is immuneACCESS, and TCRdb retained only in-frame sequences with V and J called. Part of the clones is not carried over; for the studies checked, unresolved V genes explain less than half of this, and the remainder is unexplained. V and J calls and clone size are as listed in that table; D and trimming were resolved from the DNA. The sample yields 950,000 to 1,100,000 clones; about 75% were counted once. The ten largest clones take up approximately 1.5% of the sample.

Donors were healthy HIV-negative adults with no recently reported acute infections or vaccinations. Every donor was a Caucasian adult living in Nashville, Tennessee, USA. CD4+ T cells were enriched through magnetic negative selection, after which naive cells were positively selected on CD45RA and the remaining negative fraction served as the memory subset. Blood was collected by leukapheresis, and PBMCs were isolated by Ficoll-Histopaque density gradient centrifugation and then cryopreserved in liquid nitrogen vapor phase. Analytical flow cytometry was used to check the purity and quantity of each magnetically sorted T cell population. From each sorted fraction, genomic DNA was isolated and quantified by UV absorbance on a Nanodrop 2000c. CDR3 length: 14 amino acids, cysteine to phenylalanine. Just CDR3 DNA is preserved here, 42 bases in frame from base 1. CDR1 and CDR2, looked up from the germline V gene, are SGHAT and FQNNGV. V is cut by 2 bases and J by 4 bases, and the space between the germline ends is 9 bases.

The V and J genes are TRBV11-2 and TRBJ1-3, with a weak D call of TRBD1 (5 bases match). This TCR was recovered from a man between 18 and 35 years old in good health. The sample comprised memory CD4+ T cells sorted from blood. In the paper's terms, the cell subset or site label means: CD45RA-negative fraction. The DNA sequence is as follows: TGTGCCAGCAGCTTAAGAGGGACCGGAAACACCATATATTTT. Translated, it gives CASSLRGTGNTIYF.